One sample yielded the 6 T cell receptor beta chains listed below, sequenced in a study of T cells in Graves' hyperthyroidism and ophthalmopathy. Amplification of TCR beta CDR3 regions was performed using RNA transcripts as template. In the first-round RT-PCR of the TCR CDR3, the HTBI primer set was used. From the multiplex PCR reads, TCRdb called clonotypes with MiXCR, one entry per CDR3 protein. The sample holds nearly 250,000 distinct CDR3 sequences; approximately 23% are singletons and the top ten take 30% to 40%. The sequencing input was blood. These receptors all stem from a woman in her thirties or forties with Graves' ophthalmopathy.

Many counts were recorded for this clonotype. The chain joins TRBV6-1 to TRBJ2-7, with D possibly being TRBD1 (6 bases). Germline CDR1 is MNHNS and CDR2 is SASEGT. Trimming removed 8 bases at V and 2 bases at J, with 22 bases between. CDR3 length: 16 residues. CDR3 in amino acids: CASRNDFRGPTYEQYF. The CDR3 DNA is TGTGCCAGCCGGAACGACTTCAGGGGTCCCACCTACGAGCAGTACTTC.

This clonotype was seen at least ten times. The chain is built from TRBV7-2 and TRBJ1-2; D gene ambiguous. Trimming took off 10 bases at V and 4 bases at J, with 16 bases between the two ends. Germline V lookup: CDR1 SGHTA, CDR2 FQGNSA. The CDR3 consists of 13 residues. CDR3 loop: CATTSGNRYGYTF. The CDR3 DNA follows: TGTGCCACAACCTCCGGGAATCGCTATGGCTACACCTTC. Complete variable domain (other parts from reference TRBV7-2 and TRBJ1-2): GAGVSQSPSNKVTEKGKDVELRCDPISGHTALYWYRQSLGQGLEFLIYFQGNSAPDKSGLPSDRFSAERTGGSVSTLTIQRTQQEDSAVYLCATTSGNRYGYTFGSGTRLTVV.

This sequence joins TRBV6-1 and TRBJ1-1; 7 bases map to TRBD1. This CDR3 has 14 residues. CDR1 MNHNS and CDR2 SASEGT come from the germline V gene. With V trimmed by 7 bases and J by 4 bases, 9 bases remained unmatched. CDR3 DNA sequence: TGTGCCAGCACTCAGGGGGGTAGGCGCACTGAAGCTTTCTTT. Amino acids: CASTQGGRRTEAFF.

In this sample, this clonotype turned up many times. The chain uses TRBV9 and TRBJ2-2; TRBD2 matches 13 bases. V was clipped by 4 bases and J by 5 bases; unmatched bases: 2. This CDR3 spans 15 amino acids. Germline V lookup: CDR1 SGDLS, CDR2 YYNGEE. The CDR3 is CASSSGLAGTGELFF. CDR3 coding DNA: TGTGCCAGCAGCTCGGGACTAGCGGGAACCGGGGAGCTGTTTTTT.

This clonotype was detected many times. The chain couples TRBV5-1 to TRBJ1-2, with TRBD1 matching over 10 bases. With V trimmed by 3 bases and J by 4 bases, 0 bases remained unmatched. The germline CDR1 and CDR2 sequences are SGHRS and YFSETQ. The CDR3 is 13 amino acids. For the CDR3, the DNA is TGCGCCAGCAGCTGGGACAGGGGCTATGGCTACACCTTC. This gives the protein CASSWDRGYGYTF.

This clonotype was counted at least ten times. The chain links TRBV20-1 to TRBJ1-6; possibly TRBD1 for D (5 bases). Germline CDR1 reads DFQATT; CDR2 reads SNEGSKA (reference sequence). This CDR3 region has 13 residues. V was clipped by 3 bases and J by 10 bases, with 13 bases between them. CDR3 DNA: TGCAGTGCTAGCTTCGGGGGGGGGTCACCCCTCCACTTT. Protein sequence: CSASFGGGSPLHF.